One and the same sample provided the 18 T cell receptor beta chains below, sequenced in a study of OX40 agonist ivuxolimab in advanced cancers. Assay: immunoSEQ multiplex PCR; the TCRdb copy retains only in-frame clones and omits some. The sample carries about 74,000 clones, roughly 82% recorded once. The material sequenced was CD4+ or CD8+ T cells sorted from blood, taken in a trial of the OX40 agonist ivuxolimab. The receptors stem from an adult with an advanced solid tumor such as melanoma, head and neck, liver or kidney cancer.

This chain links TRBV9 with TRBJ1-2, with 7 positions matching TRBD1. The V gene end was trimmed by 3 bases and the J gene end by 4 bases; junction bases not matched to a gene: 12. Germline CDR1 and CDR2: SGDLS and YYNGEE. This CDR3 has 16 amino acids. The CDR3 region has the DNA TGTGCCAGCAGCGCCCAGAACCGACAGGGAACCTATGGCTACACCTTC. Amino acids: CASSAQNRQGTYGYTF.

This rearrangement joins TRBV7-2 to TRBJ2-1; the match to TRBD1 covers 8 bases. The V gene's germline CDR1 is SGHTA and CDR2 FQGNSA. The V segment lost 8 bases and the J segment 9 bases; nucleotides outside the gene matches: 15. The CDR3 sequence is 15 residues long. The CDR3 DNA sequence: TGTGCCAGCCAGGTCGGGGCCAGGGGGCGGGGTGAGCAGTTCTTC. Protein sequence: CASQVGARGRGEQFF. Together with reference TRBV7-2 and TRBJ2-1, the CDR3 gives the full variable domain: GAGVSQSPSNKVTEKGKDVELRCDPISGHTALYWYRQSLGQGLEFLIYFQGNSAPDKSGLPSDRFSAERTGGSVSTLTIQRTQQEDSAVYLCASQVGARGRGEQFFGPGTRLTVL.

This chain joins TRBV2 and TRBJ2-3, with 8 bases matching TRBD2. With V trimmed by 5 bases and J by 0 bases, 4 bases remained unmatched. Germline-derived CDR1 and CDR2 are SNHLY and FYNNEI. The CDR3 sequence is 15 residues long. CDR3 nucleotide sequence: TGTGCCAGCAGTTCTAGCGGGTTCAGCACAGATACGCAGTATTTT. It yields the protein CASSSSGFSTDTQYF.

J is TRBJ2-6 and V is TRBV19, with a tentative D call TRBD1 (5 bases). The ends were cut back, 7 bases at V and 2 bases at J, with 12 bases in the middle. CDR3 length: 15 residues. The germline V gene encodes CDR1 LNHDA and CDR2 SQIVND (reference sequence). The CDR3 nucleotides read TGTGCCAGTACCCCGTCCAGGGCTGGGGCCAACGTCCTGACTTTC. It translates to CASTPSRAGANVLTF.

CDR3 residues: CASSPEGVGNTIYF. CDR3 nucleotides: TGCGCCAGCAGCCCGGAGGGGGTTGGAAACACCATATATTTT. The genes are TRBV5-1 and TRBJ1-3, with D possibly matching TRBD1 (6 bases). Germline V gene data show CDR1 as SGHRS and CDR2 as YFSETQ. The germline V and J ends were trimmed by 4 bases and 3 bases, with 11 bases remaining between them. This CDR3 has 14 residues.

The chain recombines TRBV5-1 with TRBJ2-1; 12 nucleotides match TRBD2. The CDR3 loop spans 16 amino acids. V shed 4 bases, J shed 5 bases, and the junction held 7 bases outside the gene matches. CDR1 and CDR2 (germline): SGHRS, YFSETQ. CDR3 nucleotides: TGCGCCAGCAGCGCAAATCTAGCGGGGGGGAACAATGAGCAGTTCTTC. Translating it yields CASSANLAGGNNEQFF.

This chain joins TRBV4-1 and TRBJ1-1; 11 bases are a match to TRBD1. Germline V gene data show CDR1 as MGHRA and CDR2 as YSYEKL. The V gene end was trimmed by 1 base and the J gene end by 5 bases; junction bases not matched to a gene: 9. The length of the CDR3 is 17 residues. The CDR3 region is CASSQGIGTGGRTEAFF. CDR3 nucleotide sequence: TGCGCCAGCAGCCAAGGCATAGGGACAGGGGGGCGTACTGAAGCTTTCTTT.

The chain is built from TRBV9 and TRBJ2-3, with 7 positions matching TRBD1. The CDR3 runs to 16 residues. Germline loops: CDR1 SGDLS, CDR2 YYNGEE. The trim removed 0 bases at V and 6 bases at J, leaving 10 bases unmatched. Here the CDR3 DNA reads TGTGCCAGCAGCGTAGTCCTCACAGGGGAAGGGGATACGCAGTATTTT. It yields the protein CASSVVLTGEGDTQYF.

The chain has TRBV7-3 and TRBJ2-7; 7 bases align to TRBD1. With V trimmed by 5 bases and J by 2 bases, 9 bases remained unmatched. The CDR3 contains 15 residues. Germline CDR1 SGHTA, CDR2 FQGTGA. This chain's CDR3 is CASSLGQVGAYEQYF. The CDR3 nucleotides read TGTGCCAGCAGCCTTGGACAGGTGGGGGCCTACGAGCAGTACTTC.

The J gene is TRBJ1-1, the V gene TRBV1; TRBD1, the D gene given by the table, was not confirmed from the DNA. TRBV1 constitutes a pseudogene. This CDR3 has 13 amino acids. The CDR3 sequence is CTSSRTENTEAFF. The CDR3 DNA follows: TGCACCAGCAGCCGGACAGAGAACACTGAAGCTTTCTTT.

V is TRBV2 and J is TRBJ1-2; 9 positions agree with TRBD1. V shed 6 bases, J shed 8 bases, and the junction held 10 bases outside the gene matches. The V gene's germline CDR1 is SNHLY and CDR2 FYNNEI. The CDR3 is made up of 14 amino acids. CDR3 in DNA: TGTGCCAGCAGGGGGACAGGGTGGTTCGGAGGCTACACCTTC. Its translation is CASRGTGWFGGYTF.

This clone was observed a single time. The chain combines TRBV10-2 with TRBJ1-6; D may be TRBD1 (5 bases). The ends were cut back, 5 bases at V and 5 bases at J, with 16 bases in the middle. In germline, CDR1 is WSHSY, CDR2 SAAADI. The CDR3 loop spans 16 amino acids. As DNA, the CDR3 is TGCGCCAGCAGTCCGGGACTGCTAGTGGATAATTCACCCCTCCACTTT. This encodes CASSPGLLVDNSPLHF.

The CDR3: CSSTSLLNTEAFF. The CDR3 region has the DNA TGCAGTTCGACATCTCTTCTGAACACTGAAGCTTTCTTT. The chain has TRBV29-1 and TRBJ1-1; unclear D gene. Germline V gives CDR1 SQVTM, CDR2 ANQGSEA. The CDR3 extends over 13 amino acids.

The genes are TRBV7-2 and TRBJ1-6; D remains ambiguous. The V gene's germline CDR1 is SGHTA and CDR2 FQGNSA. There are 13 residues in the CDR3. The V and J ends lost 1 base and 8 bases respectively, with 6 bases between them. The CDR3 reads CASSLDYHSPLHF. DNA for the CDR3: TGTGCCAGCAGCTTAGATTATCATTCACCCCTCCACTTT.

The gene calls are TRBV7-3 and TRBJ2-2; D perhaps matches TRBD1 (6 bases). Germline V gene lookup returns CDR1 SGHTA and CDR2 FQGTGA. This CDR3 has 15 amino acids. V was pared by 5 bases and J by 1 base, with 11 bases between. The DNA for the CDR3 is TGTGCCAGCAGCAAATCGGGACAGAACACCGGGGAGCTGTTTTTT. Its translation: CASSKSGQNTGELFF.

The chain recombines TRBV30 with TRBJ1-2, with 8 bases fitting TRBD1. The CDR3 loop spans 14 amino acids. J was trimmed by 4 bases and V by 2 bases; bases with no gene match: 6. CDR1 GTSNPN and CDR2 SVGIG come from the germline V gene (reference sequence). CDR3 sequence: CAWSIGQGTYGYTF. CDR3 bases: TGTGCCTGGAGTATAGGACAGGGAACCTATGGCTACACCTTC.

This sequence joins TRBV2 and TRBJ1-5; the D gene is possibly TRBD1 (6 bases). CDR1 and CDR2 (germline): SNHLY, FYNNEI. The CDR3 has 16 amino acids. With 2 bases removed from V and 4 bases from J, the gap between germline ends came to 15 bases. The CDR3 here is CASSEMIGRGNQPQHF. The DNA for the CDR3 is TGTGCCAGCAGTGAAATGATTGGGAGGGGGAATCAGCCCCAGCATTTT.

In nucleotides, the CDR3 is TGTGCCAGCAGCTTAGAAGGGAGCAGTCCCTATGGCTACACCTTC. It encodes CASSLEGSSPYGYTF. The chain links TRBV7-6 to TRBJ1-2; D is uncertain. The V and J ends lost 1 base and 4 bases respectively, with 13 bases between them. This CDR3 has 15 residues. In germline, CDR1 is SGHVS, CDR2 FNYEAQ.